Following are 3 T cell receptor beta chains from one sample sequenced in a study of T cells and copy number aberrations in small-cell lung cancer. Repertoires were generated with immunoSEQ multiplex PCR, while TCRdb's copy carries only in-frame clones and drops some. The table has fewer than 3,000 clones, roughly 82% seen once. Source material: normal tissue next to the tumor. The receptors were sampled from a woman between 45 and 60 years old with small cell lung cancer.

CDR3 residues: CASSHLTSPYEQYF. CDR3 nucleotides: TGTGCCAGCAGTCATTTGACTAGCCCCTACGAGCAGTACTTC. The J gene is TRBJ2-7, the V gene TRBV6-5; 7 bases align to TRBD2. Trimming took 5 bases from V and 2 from J; bases not matched to a gene: 6. The CDR3 is 14 residues long. Germline-derived CDR1 and CDR2 are MNHEY and SVGAGI.

V is TRBV2 and J is TRBJ1-1; D is possibly TRBD1 (5 bases). This CDR3 is built from 12 residues. V lost 6 bases to trimming and J lost 3 bases, with 8 bases between them. CDR1 is SNHLY, CDR2 FYNNEI, per germline. The CDR3 DNA sequence: TGTGCCAGCAGGGGGGTAGACACTGAAGCTTTCTTT. This codes for CASRGVDTEAFF.

V and J are TRBV28 and TRBJ2-7, with TRBD1 as a possible D gene (5 bases). Trimming removed 7 bases from V and 5 bases from J, with 15 bases in between. The germline CDR1 and CDR2 sequences are MDHEN and SYDVKM. The CDR3 is 13 amino acids. The DNA for the CDR3 is TGTGCCAGCATTTCGAACAGGTACGACGAGCAGTACTTC. Amino acids: CASISNRYDEQYF.